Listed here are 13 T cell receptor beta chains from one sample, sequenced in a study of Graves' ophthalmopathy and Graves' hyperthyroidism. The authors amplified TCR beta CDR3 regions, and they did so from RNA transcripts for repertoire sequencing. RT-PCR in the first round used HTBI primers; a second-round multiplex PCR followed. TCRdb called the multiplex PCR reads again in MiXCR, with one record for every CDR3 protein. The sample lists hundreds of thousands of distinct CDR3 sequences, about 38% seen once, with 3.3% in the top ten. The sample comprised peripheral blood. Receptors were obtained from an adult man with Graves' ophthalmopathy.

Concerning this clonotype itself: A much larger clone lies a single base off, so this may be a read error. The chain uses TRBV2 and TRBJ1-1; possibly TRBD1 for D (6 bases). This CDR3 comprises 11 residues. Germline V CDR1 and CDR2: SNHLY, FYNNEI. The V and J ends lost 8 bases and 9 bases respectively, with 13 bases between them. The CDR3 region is CASWAGAKAFF. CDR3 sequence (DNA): TGTGCCAGCTGGGCAGGGGCTAAAGCTTTCTTT.

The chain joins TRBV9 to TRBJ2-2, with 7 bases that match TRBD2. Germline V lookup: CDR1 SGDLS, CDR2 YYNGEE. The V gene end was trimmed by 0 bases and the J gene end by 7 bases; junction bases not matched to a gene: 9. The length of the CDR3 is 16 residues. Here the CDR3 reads CASSVGSAGVNGELFF. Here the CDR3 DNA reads TGTGCCAGCAGCGTAGGGAGCGCGGGGGTAAACGGGGAGCTGTTTTTT.

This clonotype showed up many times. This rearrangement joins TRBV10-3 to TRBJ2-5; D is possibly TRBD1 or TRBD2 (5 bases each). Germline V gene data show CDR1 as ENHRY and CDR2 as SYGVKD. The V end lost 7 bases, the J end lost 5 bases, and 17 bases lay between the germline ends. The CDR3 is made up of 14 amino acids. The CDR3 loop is CAITEEGSEETQYF. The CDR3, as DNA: TGTGCCATCACCGAAGAGGGGTCGGAGGAGACCCAGTACTTC.

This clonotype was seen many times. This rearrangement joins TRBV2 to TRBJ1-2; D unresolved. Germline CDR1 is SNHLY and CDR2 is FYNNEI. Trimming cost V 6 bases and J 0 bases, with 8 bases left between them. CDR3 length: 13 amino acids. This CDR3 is CASRPVANYGYTF. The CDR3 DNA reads TGTGCCAGCAGGCCAGTCGCTAACTATGGCTACACCTTC. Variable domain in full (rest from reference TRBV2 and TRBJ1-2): EPEVTQTPSHQVTQMGQEVILRCVPISNHLYFYWYRQILGQKVEFLVSFYNNEISEKSEIFDDQFSVERPDGSNFTLKIRSTKLEDSAMYFCASRPVANYGYTFGSGTRLTVV.

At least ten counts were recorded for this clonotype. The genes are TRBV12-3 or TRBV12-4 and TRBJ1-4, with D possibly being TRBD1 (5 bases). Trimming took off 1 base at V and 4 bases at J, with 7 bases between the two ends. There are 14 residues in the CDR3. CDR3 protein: CASSLGGINEKLFF. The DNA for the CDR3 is TGTGCCAGCAGTTTAGGGGGCATTAATGAAAAACTGTTTTTT.

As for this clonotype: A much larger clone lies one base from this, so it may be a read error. CDR3 amino acids: CVSSLQGGTGELFF. In DNA form, the CDR3 reads TGTGTCAGCAGCCTACAGGGGGGCACCGGGGAGCTGTTTTTT. The gene calls are TRBV2 and TRBJ2-2; 8 bases match TRBD1. CDR3 length equals 14 residues. Germline loops: CDR1 SNHLY, CDR2 FYNNEI.

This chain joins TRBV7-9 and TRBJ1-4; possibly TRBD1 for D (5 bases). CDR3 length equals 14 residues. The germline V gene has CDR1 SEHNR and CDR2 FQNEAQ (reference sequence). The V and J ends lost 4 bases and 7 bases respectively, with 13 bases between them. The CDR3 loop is CASSSLRGAEKLFF. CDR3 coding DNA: TGTGCCAGCAGCTCCCTTAGAGGGGCTGAAAAACTGTTTTTT.

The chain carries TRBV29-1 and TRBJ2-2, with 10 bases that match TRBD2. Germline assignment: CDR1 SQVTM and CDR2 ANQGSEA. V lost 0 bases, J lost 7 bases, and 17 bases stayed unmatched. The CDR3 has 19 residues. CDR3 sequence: CSVEEYRLAGDRVDGELFF. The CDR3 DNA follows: TGCAGCGTTGAAGAGTACCGGCTAGCGGGAGATCGGGTGGACGGGGAGCTGTTTTTT.

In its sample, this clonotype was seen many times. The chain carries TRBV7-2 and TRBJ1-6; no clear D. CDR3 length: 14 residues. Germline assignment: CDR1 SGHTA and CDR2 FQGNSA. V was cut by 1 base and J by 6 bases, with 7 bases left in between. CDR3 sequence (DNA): TGTGCCAGCAGCTTAGTGGCCGCTAATTCACCCCTCCACTTT. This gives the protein CASSLVAANSPLHF.

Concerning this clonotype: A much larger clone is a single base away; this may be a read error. CDR3 bases: TGTGCCAGCAGCTCCACATCAGCCCCGACCCAGTACTTC. The encoded protein is CASSSTSAPTQYF. The chain joins TRBV7-2 to TRBJ2-5; no firm D call. The V end lost 4 bases, the J end lost 7 bases, and 13 bases lay between the germline ends. This CDR3 has 13 amino acids. Germline loops: CDR1 SGHTA, CDR2 FQGNSA.

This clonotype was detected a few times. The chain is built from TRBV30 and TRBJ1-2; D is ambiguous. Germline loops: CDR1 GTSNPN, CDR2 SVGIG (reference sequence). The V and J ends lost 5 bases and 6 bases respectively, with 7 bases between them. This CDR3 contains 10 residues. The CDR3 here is CAWVSDGYTF. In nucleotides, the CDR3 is TGTGCCTGGGTCTCGGATGGCTACACCTTC. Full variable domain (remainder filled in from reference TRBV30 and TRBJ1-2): SQTIHQWPATLVQPVGSPLSLECTVEGTSNPNLYWYRQAAGRGLQLLFYSVGIGQISSEVPQNLSASRPQDRQFILSSKKLLLSDSGFYLCAWVSDGYTFGSGTRLTVV.

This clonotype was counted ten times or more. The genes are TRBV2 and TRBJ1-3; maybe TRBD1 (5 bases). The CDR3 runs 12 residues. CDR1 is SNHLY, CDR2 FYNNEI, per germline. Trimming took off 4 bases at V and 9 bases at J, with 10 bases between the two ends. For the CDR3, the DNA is TGTGCCAGCAGTGGCCCAGGGAGCACCATATATTTT. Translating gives CASSGPGSTIYF.

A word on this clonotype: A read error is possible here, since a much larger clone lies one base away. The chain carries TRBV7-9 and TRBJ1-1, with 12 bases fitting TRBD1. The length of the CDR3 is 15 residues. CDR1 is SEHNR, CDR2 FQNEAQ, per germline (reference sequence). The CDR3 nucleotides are TGTGCCAGCAGCTTCGGGGACAGGGGGCATACTGAAGCTCTCTTT. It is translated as CASSFGDRGHTEALF.